The TCR beta chain described here comes from a study of cytomegalovirus exposure and HLA in healthy donors. Study background: There were approximately 80 million unique TCRs (from HLA-typed donors) in an early data release.

The primer mix had 60 Vbeta and 13 Jbeta primers. Per the study methods: Unique TCR beta chains numbered about 79 million in a later analysis, with some 9.9 million shared. Here immunoSEQ multiplex PCR was the method, and the copy in TCRdb shows in-frame clones only, minus some. V and J calls and clone size follow that table, whereas D and trimming were derived from the DNA. The sample has 150,000 or so clones; about three quarters are singletons. Worth noting for this clone: The identical CDR3 is also encoded by other nucleotide sequences in the sample.

CDR1 and CDR2 (germline): SGDLS, YYNGEE. The CDR3 length is 13 residues. The V end lost 2 bases, the J end lost 1 base, and 6 bases lay between the germline ends. The chain carries TRBV9 and TRBJ1-1; D gene unclear. This sequence originates from a girl aged 10-17 years in good health and CMV-seronegative. Sequenced input: PBMCs. The CDR3 spells CASSVAGNTEAFF. The DNA of the CDR3 is TGTGCCAGCAGCGTGGCTGGGAACACTGAAGCTTTCTTT.